The rows below give T cell receptor beta chains drawn from one sample of a study of blood T cell repertoires in COVID-19. Repertoires were generated with immunoSEQ multiplex PCR, while TCRdb's copy carries only in-frame clones and drops some. Of about 210,000 clones in the sample, over 75% were seen once. Sequenced material: peripheral blood. These receptors were taken from a human donor in a cohort sampled during active COVID-19. CDR3s include the opening cysteine and the closing phenylalanine or tryptophan. A D gene is named only where the DNA matches it firmly. Size is stated for part of the rows, as once, few or many counts, or as a class when the clone is expanded.

. | TRBJ2-3 | TRBV3-1/TRBV3-2 | . | CASSHRGARDTQYF
. | TRBJ2-3 | TRBV2 | . | CASSEAGRADTQYF
. | TRBJ1-1 | TRBV6-5 | . | CASRIEQVNTEAFF
TRBD1 | TRBJ2-7 | TRBV19 | . | CASSDRDSYEQYF
TRBD1 | TRBJ1-5 | TRBV7-2 | . | CASSLSQGNQPQHF
. | TRBJ1-2 | TRBV6-5 | . | CASKTDAGLEYYTF
TRBD1 | TRBJ2-3 | TRBV11-3 | . | CASSLVAGGIDTQYF
. | TRBJ1-1 | TRBV29-1 | . | CSGSGLLNTEAFF
. | TRBJ1-1 | TRBV11-2 | . | CASSPKAEGSEAFF
. | TRBJ1-4 | TRBV30 | . | CAWSENSEKLFF
. | TRBJ1-1 | TRBV5-1 | many | CASSLDGQYEAFF
TRBD1 | TRBJ1-2 | TRBV4-2 | . | CASSQGQGGGYTF
. | TRBJ1-5 | TRBV3-1/TRBV3-2 | . | CASSQDGDRGGNQPQHF
TRBD1 | TRBJ1-6 | TRBV4-2 | . | CASSQPGTGSSPLHF
TRBD2 | TRBJ2-3 | TRBV5-1 | . | CASSATPPVSGSTDTQYF
. | TRBJ2-5 | TRBV5-1 | . | CASSLGSGKAETQYF
. | TRBJ2-7 | TRBV7-2 | . | CASSSVGQLGEQYF